The 9 T cell receptor beta chains listed next were all sequenced from one sample in a study of blood T cell repertoires in COVID-19. Profiling relied on immunoSEQ multiplex PCR, and the TCRdb table lists in-frame clones only, not all of them. The sample lists about 120,000 clones, roughly 76% occurring once. Sequenced: peripheral blood. These receptors were obtained from a woman in her fifties or sixties with acute or convalescent COVID-19.

The V gene is TRBV6-2 or TRBV6-3, the J gene TRBJ1-6, with 7 nucleotides matching TRBD1. The CDR3 is 15 amino acids. CDR1 and CDR2 from the germline V gene are MNHEY and SVGEGT. The ends lost 2 bases at V and 4 bases at J; junction bases unmatched: 2. Here the CDR3 DNA reads TGTGCCAGCAGTTACACAGGGGCTTATAATTCACCCCTCCACTTT. Encoded protein: CASSYTGAYNSPLHF.

This chain connects TRBV30 to TRBJ2-3; 11 positions match TRBD2. In germline, CDR1 is GTSNPN, CDR2 SVGIG (reference sequence). The V gene end was trimmed by 3 bases and the J gene end by 4 bases; junction bases not matched to a gene: 6. CDR3 length equals 15 residues. The CDR3 coding sequence is TGTGCCTGGAGCGGTAGCGGGGGGGCCTCAGATACGCAGTATTTT. Amino acid sequence: CAWSGSGGASDTQYF. The complete variable domain, with remaining parts taken from reference TRBV30 and TRBJ2-3, reads SQTIHQWPATLVQPVGSPLSLECTVEGTSNPNLYWYRQAAGRGLQLLFYSVGIGQISSEVPQNLSASRPQDRQFILSSKKLLLSDSGFYLCAWSGSGGASDTQYFGPGTRLTVL.

This chain connects TRBV18 to TRBJ2-2; 10 positions match TRBD2. The ends lost 4 bases at V and 0 bases at J; junction bases unmatched: 8. Germline V CDR1 and CDR2: KGHSH, LQKENI. This CDR3 comprises 18 residues. The CDR3 DNA follows: TGTGCCAGCTCACTCCGGACTAGCGGTCTCGCGAACACCGGGGAGCTGTTTTTT. It is translated as CASSLRTSGLANTGELFF.

The CDR3 reads CASSQVQGTEAFF. Here the CDR3 DNA reads TGTGCCAGCAGCCAAGTTCAGGGGACTGAAGCTTTCTTT. This sequence joins TRBV3-1 (or the pseudogene TRBV3-2) and TRBJ1-1; weak D call: TRBD1 (6 bases). CDR1 LGHDT and CDR2 YNNKEL come from the germline V gene (reference sequence). There are 13 residues in the CDR3. V lost 1 base and J 5 bases, leaving 8 bases between the germline ends.

The V and J genes are TRBV20-1 and TRBJ2-2; 10 positions match TRBD2. CDR1 is DFQATT and CDR2 is SNEGSKA in the germline V gene (reference sequence). The length of the CDR3 is 15 residues. The ends lost 3 bases at V and 7 bases at J; junction bases unmatched: 8. In nucleotides, the CDR3 is TGCAGTGCTAGTCCCAGCGGGGGGGCCGGCGGGGAGCTGTTTTTT. It specifies CSASPSGGAGGELFF.

The chain carries TRBV5-1 and TRBJ2-5; a weak D match, TRBD1 (5 bases). V gave up 4 bases and J gave up 7 bases, with 17 bases separating them. The CDR3 length is 14 residues. CDR1 is SGHRS, CDR2 YFSETQ, per germline. The CDR3 reads CASSIGQGKRTQYF. The CDR3 region has the DNA TGCGCCAGCAGCATAGGACAAGGGAAACGGACCCAGTACTTC.

The V and J genes are TRBV19 and TRBJ1-5; TRBD1 is a possible D gene (5 bases). Deletions cut 2 bases from V and 1 base from J, with 15 bases between. CDR1 and CDR2 (germline): LNHDA, SQIVND (reference sequence). There are 17 residues in the CDR3. The CDR3 loop is CASSIPYAGGSNQPQHF. For the CDR3, the DNA is TGTGCCAGTAGTATACCCTACGCGGGGGGGAGCAATCAGCCCCAGCATTTT.

V gene TRBV5-1 combines with J gene TRBJ1-2; 10 bases line up with TRBD1. The germline gives CDR1 SGHRS, CDR2 YFSETQ. J gave up 7 bases and V 8 bases, and 14 bases lay outside the gene matches. This CDR3 contains 15 residues. The CDR3 sequence: CARPPARQGAPGYTF. In DNA, the CDR3 is TGCGCCAGACCCCCCGCAAGACAGGGGGCGCCTGGCTACACCTTC.

The rearrangement links TRBV24-1 to TRBJ2-5; 8 bases are shared with TRBD1. CDR3 length: 11 amino acids. Germline lookup yields CDR1 KGHDR and CDR2 SFDVKD. V trimming: 9 bases; J trimming: 4 bases; junction bases outside the gene matches: 0. CDR3 loop: CATGQGETQYF. CDR3 sequence (DNA): TGTGCCACCGGACAGGGAGAGACCCAGTACTTC.